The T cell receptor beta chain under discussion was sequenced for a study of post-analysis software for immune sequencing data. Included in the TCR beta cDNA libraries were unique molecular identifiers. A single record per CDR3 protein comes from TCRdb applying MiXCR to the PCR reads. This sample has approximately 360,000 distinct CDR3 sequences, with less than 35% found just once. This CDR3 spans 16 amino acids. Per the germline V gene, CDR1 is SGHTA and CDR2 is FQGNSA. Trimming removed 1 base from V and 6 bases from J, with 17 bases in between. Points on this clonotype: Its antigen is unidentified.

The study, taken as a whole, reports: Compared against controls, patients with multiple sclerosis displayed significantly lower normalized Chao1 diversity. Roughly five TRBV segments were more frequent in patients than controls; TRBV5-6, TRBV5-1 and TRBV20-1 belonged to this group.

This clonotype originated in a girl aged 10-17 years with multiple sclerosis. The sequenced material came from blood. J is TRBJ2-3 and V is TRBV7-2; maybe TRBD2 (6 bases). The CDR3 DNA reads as TGTGCCAGCAGCTTAGGATGGGGGGAGACAACTGATACGCAGTATTTT. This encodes CASSLGWGETTDTQYF. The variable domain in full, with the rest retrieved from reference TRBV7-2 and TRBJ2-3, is GAGVSQSPSNKVTEKGKDVELRCDPISGHTALYWYRQSLGQGLEFLIYFQGNSAPDKSGLPSDRFSAERTGGSVSTLTIQRTQQEDSAVYLCASSLGWGETTDTQYFGPGTRLTVL.